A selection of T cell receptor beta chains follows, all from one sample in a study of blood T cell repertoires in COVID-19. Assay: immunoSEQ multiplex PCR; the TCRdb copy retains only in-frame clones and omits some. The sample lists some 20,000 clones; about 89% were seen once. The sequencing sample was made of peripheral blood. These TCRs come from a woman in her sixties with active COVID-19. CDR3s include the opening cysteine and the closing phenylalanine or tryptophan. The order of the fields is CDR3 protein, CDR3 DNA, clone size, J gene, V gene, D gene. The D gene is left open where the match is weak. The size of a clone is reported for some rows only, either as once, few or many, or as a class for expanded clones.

CASSDRTSGVLFF	TGTGCCAGCAGCGATCGGACTAGCGGGGTACTGTTCTTC	few	TRBJ2-1	TRBV4-2	TRBD2
CASSSTAGVSYEQYF	TGTGCCAGCAGCTCAACGGCAGGGGTGTCCTACGAGCAGTACTTC	NA	TRBJ2-7	TRBV5-4	NA
CASRPRAAGGTQYF	TGTGCCAGCAGACCGCGGGCGGCGGGGGGGACCCAGTACTTC	NA	TRBJ2-5	TRBV7-2	TRBD2
CASSHRQGSTEAFF	TGTGCCAGCAGCCACCGACAGGGGAGCACTGAAGCTTTCTTT	NA	TRBJ1-1	TRBV3-1/TRBV3-2	TRBD1
CASSKRVRGMGYYEQYF	TGTGCCAGCAGCAAAAGGGTTCGGGGTATGGGGTACTACGAGCAGTACTTC	NA	TRBJ2-7	TRBV21-1	NA
CASRAERVSSEAFF	TGTGCCAGCAGAGCCGAACGGGTTTCTAGCGAAGCTTTCTTT	few	TRBJ1-1	TRBV6-5	NA
CASSLTLGRSETQYF	TGTGCCAGCAGCTTAACACTAGGCCGGTCAGAGACCCAGTACTTC	NA	TRBJ2-5	TRBV7-3	NA
CASRADRDAGELFF	TGTGCCAGCAGGGCGGACAGGGATGCCGGGGAGCTGTTTTTT	NA	TRBJ2-2	TRBV2	TRBD1
CASSLGGDRLGTEAFF	TGTGCCAGCAGCTTAGGTGGGGACAGGTTAGGGACTGAAGCTTTCTTT	NA	TRBJ1-1	TRBV7-9	TRBD1
CASSPGQPNYGYTF	TGTGCCAGCAGTCCCGGACAACCTAACTATGGCTACACCTTC	NA	TRBJ1-2	TRBV6-6	NA
CASSFSGGSSYEQYF	TGCGCCAGCAGCTTTAGCGGGGGAAGCTCCTACGAGCAGTACTTC	NA	TRBJ2-7	TRBV5-1	TRBD2
CASKRQGGYNSPLHF	TGTGCCAGCAAGCGACAGGGCGGTTATAATTCACCCCTCCACTTT	once	TRBJ1-6	TRBV2	TRBD1
CASKSRGVQPQHF	TGTGCCAGCAAGTCCCGGGGGGTACAGCCCCAGCATTTT	NA	TRBJ1-5	TRBV2	NA
CASSRNTGATDTQYF	TGTGCCAGCTCACGGAACACAGGGGCCACAGATACGCAGTATTTT	once	TRBJ2-3	TRBV18	TRBD1
CASAREARGVASEQYF	TGCGCCAGCGCCAGGGAGGCGAGAGGCGTTGCTAGCGAGCAGTACTTC	NA	TRBJ2-7	TRBV5-1	NA
CASSGDRDWNQPQHF	TGTGCCAGCAGCGGGGACAGGGATTGGAATCAGCCCCAGCATTTT	few	TRBJ1-5	TRBV2	TRBD1
CASSYGFRQPQHF	TGTGCCAGCAGTTACGGCTTTCGTCAGCCCCAGCATTTT	NA	TRBJ1-5	TRBV6-5	NA
CASSRGGTGATYTF	TGTGCCAGCAGCCGGGGAGGGACAGGAGCGACCTACACCTTC	few	TRBJ1-2	TRBV5-4	TRBD1
CASSESSGWTYEQYF	TGCGCCAGCAGTGAGTCGTCAGGATGGACCTACGAGCAGTACTTC	once	TRBJ2-7	TRBV10-2	NA
CASRRQGGHEQYF	TGTGCCAGCAGAAGACAGGGTGGCCACGAGCAGTACTTC	NA	TRBJ2-7	TRBV12-3/TRBV12-4	TRBD1
CASSPAGGTNQPQHF	TGTGCCAGCAGCCCCGCCGGCGGAACCAATCAGCCCCAGCATTTT	NA	TRBJ1-5	TRBV2	NA
CASVPSGNSYEQYF	TGTGCCAGCGTACCTAGCGGGAATTCCTACGAGCAGTACTTC	NA	TRBJ2-7	TRBV7-9	TRBD2
CASRGGLGGALHF	TGTGCCAGCAGGGGGGGACTTGGGGGAGCCCTCCACTTT	NA	TRBJ1-6	TRBV12-3/TRBV12-4	NA
CSGAGFQGGYTF	TGCAGCGGCGCTGGCTTCCAGGGTGGCTACACCTTC	once	TRBJ1-2	TRBV29-1	NA
CASSENGGLGNEQFF	TGTGCCAGCAGTGAAAATGGAGGGCTCGGCAATGAGCAGTTCTTC	NA	TRBJ2-1	TRBV6-1	NA
CASSGNSPLHF	TGTGCCAGCTCAGGGAATTCACCCCTCCACTTT	NA	TRBJ1-6	TRBV12-3/TRBV12-4	NA
CASSRTGTGANVLTF	TGTGCCAGCAGTCGCACAGGGACCGGGGCCAACGTCCTGACTTTC	NA	TRBJ2-6	TRBV27	NA
CASSLAGDYYEQYF	TGTGCCAGCAGCTTAGCGGGGGACTACTACGAGCAGTACTTC	NA	TRBJ2-7	TRBV11-2	TRBD2
CASSSLGGDTDTQYF	TGCGCCAGCAGCTCCTTGGGGGGGGACACAGATACGCAGTATTTT	NA	TRBJ2-3	TRBV5-1	TRBD2